This TCR beta chain was profiled in a study of cytomegalovirus exposure and HLA in healthy donors. Findings and limits, study-wide: CMV antigen specificity was confirmed in vitro for three CMV-associated chains. The study assumed roughly uniform donor sequencing depth for presence/absence analyses.

This clone showed up just once. What it binds is not known. A multiplex PCR was run with 60 Vbeta primers and 13 Jbeta primers. In the authors' methods: In a later analysis, the count reached 74 million or so unique TCR beta chains, with roughly 11 million shared. Profiling relied on immunoSEQ multiplex PCR, and the TCRdb table lists in-frame clones only, not all of them. The DNA was the basis for D and trimming; V, J and clone size are from that table. The sample shows about 210,000 clones, 82% of them seen only once. The specimen was PBMCs. The sequence was collected from a man aged 40-49 years in good health and CMV-seropositive.

CDR3 bases: TGTGCCAGCAGCTTCCACGGGAGTCTCGAAAACATTCAGTACTTC. It specifies CASSFHGSLENIQYF. The rearrangement links TRBV7-9 to TRBJ2-4, with D tentatively TRBD2 (6 bases). V lost 3 bases and J lost 5, with 14 bases in between. CDR3 length: 15 amino acids. Looked up from germline, CDR1 is SEHNR and CDR2 is FQNEAQ (reference sequence).